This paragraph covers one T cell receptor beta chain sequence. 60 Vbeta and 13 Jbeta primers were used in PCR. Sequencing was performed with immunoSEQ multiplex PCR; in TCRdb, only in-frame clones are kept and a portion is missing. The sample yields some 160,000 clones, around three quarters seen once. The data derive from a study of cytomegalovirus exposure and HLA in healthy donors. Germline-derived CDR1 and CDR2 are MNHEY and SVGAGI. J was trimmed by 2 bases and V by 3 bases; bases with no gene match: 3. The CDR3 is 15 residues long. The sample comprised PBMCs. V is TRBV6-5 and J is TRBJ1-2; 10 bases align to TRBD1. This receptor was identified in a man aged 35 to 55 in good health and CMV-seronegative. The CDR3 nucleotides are TGTGCCAGCAGTTATAGGGACAGGGGAAACTATGGCTACACCTTC. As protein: CASSYRDRGNYGYTF.